The sequence of this T cell receptor (beta chain) was determined in a study of T cells after posttransplantation cyclophosphamide. This table comes from immunoSEQ multiplex PCR, and its TCRdb copy is limited to in-frame clones, with some not included. In the table there are tens of thousands of clones, roughly 90% of which are singletons. With regard to this clone: The antigen is not known.

Trimming removed 4 bases at V and 3 bases at J, with 10 bases between. The CDR3 length is 14 residues. In germline, CDR1 is SEHNR, CDR2 FQNEAQ (reference sequence). Control samples came 1 year after myeloablative marrow transplants with methotrexate plus calcineurin inhibitor. Study-level findings and limits: Later post-transplant blood repertoires were often dominated by donor CD8+ memory clones.

The chain links TRBV7-9 to TRBJ2-1; D perhaps matches TRBD2 (6 bases). The sequence was collected from a female patient in her 50s who received an allogeneic stem cell transplant from an unrelated donor, was CMV-positive, and had chronic GVHD only. Some T cells may arise from the graft donor. This specimen was PBMCs, taken after an allogeneic stem cell transplant with a calcineurin inhibitor and methotrexate. CDR3 sequence reads: CASSWRAIYNEQFF. The CDR3, as DNA: TGTGCCAGCAGCTGGAGGGCAATCTACAATGAGCAGTTCTTC.